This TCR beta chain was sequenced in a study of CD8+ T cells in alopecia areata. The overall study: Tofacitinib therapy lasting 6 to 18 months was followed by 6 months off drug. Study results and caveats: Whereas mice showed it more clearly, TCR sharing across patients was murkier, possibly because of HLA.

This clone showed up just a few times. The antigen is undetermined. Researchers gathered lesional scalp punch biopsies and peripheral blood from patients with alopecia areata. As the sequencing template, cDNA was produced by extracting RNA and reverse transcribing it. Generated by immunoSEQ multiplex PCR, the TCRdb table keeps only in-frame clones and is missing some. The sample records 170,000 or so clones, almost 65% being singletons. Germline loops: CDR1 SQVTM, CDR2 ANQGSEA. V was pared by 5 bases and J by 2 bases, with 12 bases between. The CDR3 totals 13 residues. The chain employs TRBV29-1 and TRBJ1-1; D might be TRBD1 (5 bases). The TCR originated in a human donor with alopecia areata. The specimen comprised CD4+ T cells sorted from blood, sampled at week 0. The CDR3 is CSVQGRANTEAFF. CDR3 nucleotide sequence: TGCAGCGTTCAGGGACGGGCTAACACTGAAGCTTTCTTT.